This T cell receptor beta chain was profiled in a study of T cells in narcolepsy. Study context: Patients with NT1 or NT2 and healthy control donors were enrolled.

Sequenced by immunoSEQ multiplex PCR; TCRdb stores in-frame clones only, minus some. The repertoire consists of 25,000 to 35,000 clones, with roughly 88% occurring once and the leading ten covering under 1.5%. Germline CDR1 reads MDHEN; CDR2 reads SYDVKM. This CDR3 is built from 13 residues. The germline V and J ends were trimmed by 4 bases and 5 bases, with 11 bases remaining between them. Worth noting for this clone: The antigen is not known.

Overall study findings and caveats: Autoreactive HCRT-specific and TRIB2-specific clonotypes were marked in same-patient CSF-versus-blood CD4+ comparisons. Autoreactive clonotypes reportedly recurred in blood of same and different patients, not controls. No autoreactive T cell clone sequences appeared in some memory CD4+ repertoires.

The V gene is TRBV28, the J gene TRBJ1-1, with D possibly TRBD1 on 5 matching bases. Source material: CD45RA- memory CD4+ T cells from PBMCs. This receptor was obtained from a human donor with narcolepsy. The CDR3 DNA sequence: TGTGCCAGCAGTTCGGGGGGGGTAACTGAAGCTTTCTTT. Translated: CASSSGGVTEAFF.